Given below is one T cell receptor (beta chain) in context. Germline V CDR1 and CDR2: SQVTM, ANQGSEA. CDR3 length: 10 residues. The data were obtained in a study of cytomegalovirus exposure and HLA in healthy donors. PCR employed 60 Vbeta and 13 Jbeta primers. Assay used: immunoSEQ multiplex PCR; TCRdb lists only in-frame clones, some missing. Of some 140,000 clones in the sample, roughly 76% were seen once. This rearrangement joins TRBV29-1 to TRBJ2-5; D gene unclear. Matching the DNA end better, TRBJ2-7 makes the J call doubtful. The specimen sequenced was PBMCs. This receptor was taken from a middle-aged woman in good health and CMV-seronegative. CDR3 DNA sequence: TGCAGCGTATATAATCACGAGCAGTACTTC. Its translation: CSVYNHEQYF.